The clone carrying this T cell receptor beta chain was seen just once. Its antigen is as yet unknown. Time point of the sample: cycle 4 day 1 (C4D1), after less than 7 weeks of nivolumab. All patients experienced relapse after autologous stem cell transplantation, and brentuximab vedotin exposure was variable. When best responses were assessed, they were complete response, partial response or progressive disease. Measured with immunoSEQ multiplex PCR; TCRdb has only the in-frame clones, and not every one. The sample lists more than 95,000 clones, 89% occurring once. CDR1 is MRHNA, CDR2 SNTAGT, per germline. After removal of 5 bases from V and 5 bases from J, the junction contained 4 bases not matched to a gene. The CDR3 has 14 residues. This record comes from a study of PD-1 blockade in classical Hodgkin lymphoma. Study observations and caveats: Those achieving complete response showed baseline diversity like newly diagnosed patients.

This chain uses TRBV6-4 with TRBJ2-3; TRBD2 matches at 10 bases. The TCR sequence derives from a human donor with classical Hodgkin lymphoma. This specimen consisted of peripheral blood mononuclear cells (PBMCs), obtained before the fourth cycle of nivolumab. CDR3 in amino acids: CASSRAGGQDTQYF. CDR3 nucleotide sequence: TGTGCCAGCAGTAGAGCGGGAGGGCAAGATACGCAGTATTTT.